The T cell receptor (beta chain) described here comes from a study of blood T cells in healthy people across ages. Findings of the study overall: Observed TCR beta diversity per million T cells went down as age went up. This fall followed a roughly linear course with age.

Primers used in a second PCR of about 6 to 11 cycles were a sample-barcoded 5' primer and a J-beta primer mix. MiXCR, applied by TCRdb to the 5' RACE reads, yields one record per CDR3 protein. Of over 700,000 distinct CDR3 sequences in the sample, more than 20% were seen once. Of note for this clonotype: Its target is unknown.

Germline loops: CDR1 DFQATT, CDR2 SNEGSKA (reference sequence). The ends were cut back, 6 bases at V and 8 bases at J, with 13 bases in the middle. The CDR3 contains 11 residues. The same sample was also used in a study of T cells of mothers and their children. This second study notes: Within related and unrelated pairs, thymic selection shapes TCR recombination output in a similar way. Clones that were microchimeric and persistent were not detected among T cells.

The TCR comes from a boy aged 5-17 years in good health. The sequenced material came from blood. The V call is TRBV20-1, the J call TRBJ1-1; D not resolved. The CDR3 DNA is TGCAGTGCCCTCTCGAGCCGGGAAGCTTTCTTT. It yields the protein CSALSSREAFF.